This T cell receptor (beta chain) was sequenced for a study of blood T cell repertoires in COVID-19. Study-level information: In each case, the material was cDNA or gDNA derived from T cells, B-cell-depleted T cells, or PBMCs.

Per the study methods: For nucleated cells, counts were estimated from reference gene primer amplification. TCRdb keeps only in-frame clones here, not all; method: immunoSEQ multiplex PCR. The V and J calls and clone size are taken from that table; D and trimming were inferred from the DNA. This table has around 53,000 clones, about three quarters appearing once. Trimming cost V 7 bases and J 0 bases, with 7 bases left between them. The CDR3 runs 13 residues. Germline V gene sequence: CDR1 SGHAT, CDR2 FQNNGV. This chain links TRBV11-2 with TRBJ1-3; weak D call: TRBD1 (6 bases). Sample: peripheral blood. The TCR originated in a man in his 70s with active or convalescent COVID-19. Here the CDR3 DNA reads TGTGCCAGCATCAGGGGCTCTGGAAACACCATATATTTT. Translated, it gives CASIRGSGNTIYF.